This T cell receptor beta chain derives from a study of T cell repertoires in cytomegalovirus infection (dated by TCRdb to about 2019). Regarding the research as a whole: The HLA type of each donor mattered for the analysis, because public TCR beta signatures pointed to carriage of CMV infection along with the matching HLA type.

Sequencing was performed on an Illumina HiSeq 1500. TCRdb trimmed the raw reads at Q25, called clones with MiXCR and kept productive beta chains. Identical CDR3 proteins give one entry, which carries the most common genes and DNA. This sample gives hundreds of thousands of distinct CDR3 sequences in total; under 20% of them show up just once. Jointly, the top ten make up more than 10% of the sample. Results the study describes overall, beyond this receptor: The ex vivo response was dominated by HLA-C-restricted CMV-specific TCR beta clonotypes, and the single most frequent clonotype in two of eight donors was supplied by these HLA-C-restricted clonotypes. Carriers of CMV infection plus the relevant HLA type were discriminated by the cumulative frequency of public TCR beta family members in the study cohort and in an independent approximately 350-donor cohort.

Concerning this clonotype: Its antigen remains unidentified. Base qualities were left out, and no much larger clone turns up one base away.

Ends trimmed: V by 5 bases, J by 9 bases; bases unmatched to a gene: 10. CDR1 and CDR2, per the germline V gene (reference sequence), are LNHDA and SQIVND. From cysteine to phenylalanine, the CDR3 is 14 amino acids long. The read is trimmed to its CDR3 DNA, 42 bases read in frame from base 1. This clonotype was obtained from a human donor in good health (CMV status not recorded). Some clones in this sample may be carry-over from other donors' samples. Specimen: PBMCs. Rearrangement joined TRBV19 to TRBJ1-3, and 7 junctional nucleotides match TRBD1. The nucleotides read TGTGCCAGTAGTGTCCGGGACAGATCACCCACCATATATTTT. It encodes CASSVRDRSPTIYF.